Listed below are T cell receptor beta chains from one sample, sequenced in a study of blood T cell repertoires in COVID-19. Sequenced by immunoSEQ multiplex PCR; TCRdb stores in-frame clones only, minus some. The data hold fewer than 400,000 clones, with around 85% observed a single time. The sample consisted of PBMCs or T cells enriched from blood (not recorded which). These receptors were taken from a woman aged 25 to 39 who had been exposed to COVID-19. Both conserved end residues are part of each CDR3. D genes are given only for firm matches. The size field is filled for only some rows; it gives once, few, many or a size class.

d_call j_call v_call clone_size cdr3_aa cdr3_nt
NA TRBJ1-3 TRBV7-9 once CASSIYRDSHSLSGNTIYF TGTGCCAGCAGTATATACAGGGATTCCCACTCTCTCTCTGGAAACACCATATATTTT
TRBD1 TRBJ1-6 TRBV7-6 once CASSPSGGNSPLHF TGTGCCAGCAGCCCCTCAGGGGGGAATTCACCCCTCCACTTT
NA TRBJ1-5 TRBV7-3 NA CASSFGGNQPQHF TGTGCCAGCAGCTTCGGGGGGAATCAGCCCCAGCATTTT
NA TRBJ1-1 TRBV30 NA CAWAGEGTEAFF TGTGCCTGGGCAGGGGAAGGGACTGAAGCTTTCTTT
NA TRBJ2-7 TRBV30 NA CAWTRLKGGYEQYF TGTGCCTGGACCCGATTGAAAGGGGGATACGAGCAGTACTTC
TRBD1 TRBJ1-1 TRBV2 NA CASRTGGVDTEAFF TGTGCCAGCAGAACAGGGGGCGTAGACACTGAAGCTTTCTTT
TRBD1 TRBJ1-2 TRBV4-1 NA CASSQELRQGYGYTF TGCGCCAGCAGCCAAGAATTGAGACAGGGGTATGGCTACACCTTC
NA TRBJ2-7 TRBV5-4 NA CASSSQGNSYEQYF TGTGCCAGCAGCTCACAGGGTAATTCCTACGAGCAGTACTTC
NA TRBJ1-6 TRBV6-1 NA CASSEGAGLSSPLHF TGTGCCAGCAGTGAAGGGGCAGGGCTGAGCTCACCCCTCCACTTT
TRBD2 TRBJ2-3 TRBV2 NA CASSLRLAASTDTQYF TGTGCCAGCAGTTTGCGACTAGCGGCTTCCACAGATACGCAGTATTTT
TRBD1 TRBJ1-2 TRBV9 NA CASSIGQAYGYTF TGTGCCAGCAGCATCGGACAGGCGTATGGCTACACCTTC
TRBD1 TRBJ1-6 TRBV4-3 NA CASSRNRGSSPLHF TGCGCCAGCAGTCGAAACAGGGGGAGTTCACCCCTCCACTTT
TRBD1 TRBJ1-2 TRBV2 NA CASAGTGPNGYTF TGTGCCAGTGCCGGGACAGGGCCGAATGGCTACACCTTC
TRBD2 TRBJ2-3 TRBV11-1 NA CASSLGASGKADTQYF TGTGCCAGCAGCTTAGGCGCTAGCGGGAAAGCAGATACGCAGTATTTT
NA TRBJ2-5 TRBV28 NA CASSIPSTGRVGKETQYF TGTGCCAGCAGTATCCCCTCAACAGGGAGAGTGGGTAAAGAGACCCAGTACTTC
NA TRBJ2-2 TRBV6-1 NA CASSEEFLFGFPGELFF TGTGCCAGCAGTGAAGAGTTTTTATTCGGGTTCCCCGGGGAGCTGTTTTTT
NA TRBJ2-1 TRBV4-1 NA CASSLIFRDSLNEQFF TGCGCCAGCAGCCTTATCTTCCGGGACTCGCTCAATGAGCAGTTCTTC
TRBD1 TRBJ1-6 TRBV5-6 few CASSTPRTGVSPLHF TGTGCCAGCAGCACCCCGCGGACAGGGGTGTCACCCCTCCACTTT
NA TRBJ1-1 TRBV28 NA CASTLELGEGTEAFF TGTGCCAGCACCCTGGAGTTAGGGGAGGGCACTGAAGCTTTCTTT
NA TRBJ1-2 TRBV5-1 NA CASSLERGNGYTF TGCGCCAGCAGCTTGGAGAGGGGGAATGGCTACACCTTC
NA TRBJ1-3 TRBV5-4 many CASSRDYRSSGNTIYF TGTGCCAGCAGCCGAGATTACAGGAGCTCTGGAAACACCATATATTTT
NA TRBJ2-3 TRBV28 NA CASSSLSDTQYF TGTGCCAGCAGCTCGTTATCAGATACGCAGTATTTT
TRBD2 TRBJ2-3 TRBV9 NA CASSVVSSGQTDTQYF TGTGCCAGCAGCGTAGTGTCTAGCGGACAAACAGATACGCAGTATTTT
NA TRBJ1-1 TRBV3-1/TRBV3-2 NA CASSQDQRGGSEAFF TGTGCCAGCAGCCAAGATCAAAGGGGGGGCTCTGAAGCTTTCTTT
TRBD2 TRBJ2-1 TRBV27 few CASSWTSVHNEQFF TGTGCCAGCAGTTGGACTAGCGTACACAATGAGCAGTTCTTC
TRBD1 TRBJ1-2 TRBV7-8 NA CASSAGQGGLGYGYTF TGTGCCAGCAGCGCGGGACAGGGGGGACTCGGCTATGGCTACACCTTC
TRBD1 TRBJ2-3 TRBV7-9 NA CASSRRAGGVADTQYF TGTGCCAGCAGTAGAAGAGCAGGGGGTGTCGCAGATACGCAGTATTTT
NA TRBJ2-7 TRBV5-4 NA CASSWGTETYEQYF TGTGCCAGCAGCTGGGGGACTGAAACCTACGAGCAGTACTTC
TRBD1 TRBJ1-1 TRBV6-2/TRBV6-3 NA CASSYSTGESPEAFF TGTGCCAGCAGTTACTCGACAGGGGAAAGTCCTGAAGCTTTCTTT
NA TRBJ1-1 TRBV28 NA CASRPGGQNTEAFF TGTGCCAGCAGACCAGGAGGCCAGAACACTGAAGCTTTCTTT
NA TRBJ2-1 TRBV5-1 NA CASSLALGQRPYNEQFF TGCGCCAGCAGCTTGGCCCTGGGGCAGCGCCCTTACAATGAGCAGTTCTTC
TRBD1 TRBJ1-6 TRBV9 NA CASSVGGQGNSPLHF TGTGCCAGCAGCGTAGGAGGACAGGGAAATTCACCCCTCCACTTT
TRBD2 TRBJ2-7 TRBV6-5 NA CASTRLAESYEQYF TGTGCCAGCACGAGGCTAGCGGAATCCTACGAGCAGTACTTC
TRBD2 TRBJ2-3 TRBV6-6 NA CASTSAGGGDTQYF TGTGCCAGCACTTCAGCGGGGGGCGGGGATACGCAGTATTTT
TRBD2 TRBJ2-7 TRBV7-3 NA CASSPRAGGPYEQYF TGTGCCAGCAGCCCCCGAGCGGGAGGGCCCTACGAGCAGTACTTC